A selection of T cell receptor beta chains follows, all from one sample in a study of identical twins. Each CDR3 protein is one row after TCRdb ran MiXCR on the 5' RACE reads. This table holds 450,000 or so distinct CDR3 sequences, approximately 15% found once. This sample also belongs to another study, concerning yellow fever vaccine responses in identical twins.

Sequencing used CD4+ T cells sorted from blood. All receptors come from a woman aged 18-29 years in good health. CDR3s include the opening cysteine and the closing phenylalanine or tryptophan.

>15|TRBJ2-5|TRBV24-1
CATSDLLGAQETQYF
>18|TRBJ2-7|TRBV6-2/TRBV6-3
CASSYEGTSGRVGYEQYF
>15|TRBJ1-3|TRBV4-3
CASSQDSGSGNTIYF
>12|TRBJ2-7|TRBV10-3
CAISEAGTRKSF
>17|TRBJ2-3|TRBV3-1
CASSQDVAGGGTDTQYF
>15|TRBJ2-7|TRBV3-1
CASSQGSAGTYEQYF
>16|TRBJ2-3|TRBV7-2
CASSFQGPLLTDTQYF
>16|TRBJ2-1|TRBV7-9
CASSIRGLRSYNEQFF
>19|TRBJ2-6|TRBV28
CASSKYGERTNSGANVLTF
>12|TRBJ2-5|TRBV5-1
CASSLEGETQYF
>15|TRBJ1-2|TRBV21-1
CASSKVASENYGYTF
>15|TRBJ2-3|TRBV10-3
CAINTGGGVTDTQYF
>16|TRBJ2-3|TRBV12-3/TRBV12-4
CASSLGAGGATNTQYF
>14|TRBJ1-2|TRBV2
CASSQNRDNYGYTF
>17|TRBJ2-6|TRBV6-5
CASSSGQGESGANVLTF
>13|TRBJ2-5|TRBV11-1
CASSPPARETQYF
>13|TRBJ2-5|TRBV7-9
CASSLARRETQYF
>18|TRBJ2-1|TRBV12-3/TRBV12-4
CASSFGGIAGKFLDEQFF